The clone carrying this T cell receptor beta chain was detected only a few times. Antigen: not known. At the DNA level, this CDR3 is encoded by other sequences in the same sample as well. Germline values: CDR1 SGHRS, CDR2 YFSETQ. Trimming stripped 1 base from V and 2 bases from J, with 7 bases between. This CDR3 region has 14 residues. This entry comes from a study of cytomegalovirus exposure and HLA in healthy donors. About the research overall: Around 180 million T cells yielded some 100 million unique TCR beta sequences, as an earlier analysis found. Broader study findings: In vitro, a few CMV-associated chains proved specific for CMV antigens. The authors later linked a missense DCLRE1C variant to TCR beta V- and J-gene trimming. Investigators reported 150 to 200 TCR beta chains as tied to cytomegalovirus.

With 60 Vbeta and 13 Jbeta primers, the PCR was carried out. TCRdb keeps only in-frame clones here, not all; method: immunoSEQ multiplex PCR. The table shows about 190,000 clones, with 85% occurring only once. Input material: PBMCs. The source of this sequence is a boy aged 2 to 10 in good health and CMV-seronegative. V usage is TRBV5-1 and J usage is TRBJ1-3; TRBD1 might be the D (5 bases). CDR3 DNA: TGCGCCAGCAGCTTGCCGGGGGCTGGAAACACCATATATTTT. Amino acid sequence: CASSLPGAGNTIYF.